The clone carrying this T cell receptor (beta chain) has a single count. The antigen remains undetermined. Prepared libraries of TCR beta cDNA carried unique molecular identifiers. TCRdb itself ran the PCR reads through MiXCR, one entry per CDR3 protein. The repertoire consists of fewer than 900,000 distinct CDR3 sequences, with 35% to 55% occurring once and the leading ten covering around 4.7%. The entry originates in a study of post-analysis software for immune sequencing data. Study overall: The patients showed relapsing-remitting, secondary progressive and progressive-relapsing multiple sclerosis courses.

General study points: When patients were compared with controls, a handful of TRBV segments were more frequent, TRBV5-6, TRBV5-1 and TRBV20-1 among them.

This CDR3 region has 15 residues. The germline V gene has CDR1 SEHNR and CDR2 FQNEAQ (reference sequence). Trimming cost V 4 bases and J 6 bases, with 15 bases left between them. The clonotype originates from a girl between 10 and 17 years old with multiple sclerosis. The sample was blood. The V and J genes are TRBV7-9 and TRBJ1-4; a weak D match, TRBD1 (6 bases). The DNA for the CDR3 is TGTGCCAGCAGCTGGGACACCGGGGCCGATGAAAAACTGTTTTTT. Translated, it gives CASSWDTGADEKLFF.